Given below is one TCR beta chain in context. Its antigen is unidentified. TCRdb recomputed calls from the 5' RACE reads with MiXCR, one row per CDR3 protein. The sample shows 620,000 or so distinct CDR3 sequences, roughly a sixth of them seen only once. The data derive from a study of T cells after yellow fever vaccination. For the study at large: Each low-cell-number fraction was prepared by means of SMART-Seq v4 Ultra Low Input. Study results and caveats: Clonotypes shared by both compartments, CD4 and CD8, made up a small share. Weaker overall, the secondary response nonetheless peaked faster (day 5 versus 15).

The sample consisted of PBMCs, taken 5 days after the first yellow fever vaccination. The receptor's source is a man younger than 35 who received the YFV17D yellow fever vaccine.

The CDR3 region is CASSWRPSGVYESNEQFF. In DNA form, the CDR3 reads TGTGCCAGCAGCTGGCGGCCTAGCGGGGTTTATGAATCGAATGAGCAGTTCTTC. The genes are TRBV11-1 and TRBJ2-1; 9 nucleotides align to TRBD2. The CDR3 is made up of 18 amino acids. Losses at the gene ends were 4 bases for V and 7 bases for J; bases not matched to a gene: 17. Germline-derived CDR1 and CDR2 are SGHAT and FQDESV (reference sequence).